A single T cell receptor beta chain is shown here with its context. Its target is unknown. This entry is derived from a study of shared clonotypes between healthy human individuals. On the study more broadly: Each donor had three CD4 naive, three CD4 memory, two CD8 naive and one CD8 memory plate.

Sequenced by immunoSEQ multiplex PCR; TCRdb stores in-frame clones only, minus some. The table has 1,400,000 or so clones, 98% seen once; the top ten hold about 0.34%. There were no recent acute infections or vaccinations among the donors, who were healthy HIV-negative adults. There were only Caucasian adults among the donors, and all lived in Nashville, Tennessee. Study-level findings and limits: The naive CD4 repertoires of several donors were compared, and about 5% of clonotypes were shared.

Trimming pared 2 bases from V and 7 bases from J, leaving 11 bases between. The CDR3 has 13 amino acids. CDR1 and CDR2 (germline): SGHAT, FQNNGV. Material: naive CD4+ T cells sorted from blood. Sample subset: CD45RA+ positively selected. The chain is built from TRBV11-2 and TRBJ1-1; unclear D gene. This receptor was identified in a man in his thirties or forties in good health. The CDR3 reads CASSLKGRVEAFF. DNA for the CDR3: TGTGCCAGCAGCTTAAAGGGAAGAGTTGAAGCTTTCTTT. Based on the CDR3 plus reference TRBV11-2 and TRBJ1-1, the full variable domain is EAGVAQSPRYKIIEKRQSVAFWCNPISGHATLYWYQQILGQGPKLLIQFQNNGVVDDSQLPKDRFSAERLKGVDSTLKIQPAKLEDSAVYLCASSLKGRVEAFFGQGTRLTVV.